These T cell receptor beta chains were read from a single sample in a study of cytomegalovirus exposure and HLA in healthy donors. The data were produced by immunoSEQ multiplex PCR, yet TCRdb's version contains in-frame clones alone and is incomplete. Among a few hundred thousand clones listed, roughly 80% were seen once. The sequenced material came from PBMCs. The receptors shown here come from a man aged 25 to 45 in good health and CMV-seronegative. Both conserved end residues are part of each CDR3. The D gene is left open where the match is weak. For some rows the clone size is stated as once, few or many, or as a class when expanded; others skip it.

j_call	d_call	v_call	clone_size	cdr3_aa	cdr3_nt
TRBJ2-2	-	TRBV5-6	many	CASSLVQGDTGELFF	TGTGCCAGCAGCTTGGTACAGGGAGACACCGGGGAGCTGTTTTTT
TRBJ2-2	-	TRBV11-3	-	CASSPTGNTGELFF	TGTGCCAGCAGCCCAACAGGGAACACCGGGGAGCTGTTTTTT
TRBJ1-2	-	TRBV28	-	CASSFGGSGNYGYTF	TGTGCCAGCAGTTTTGGGGGGTCGGGAAACTATGGCTACACCTTC
TRBJ1-6	TRBD1	TRBV18	few	CASSLTGDNSPLHF	TGTGCCAGCTCACTGACAGGGGATAATTCACCCCTCCACTTT
TRBJ2-1	TRBD2	TRBV7-9	-	CASSLAKGLAGATGNEQFF	TGTGCCAGCAGCTTAGCCAAAGGTCTAGCGGGGGCCACGGGGAATGAGCAGTTCTTC
TRBJ2-3	TRBD1	TRBV28	few	CASSYRQGVRLSTDTQYF	TGTGCCAGCAGTTACCGACAGGGGGTGCGGCTAAGCACAGATACGCAGTATTTT
TRBJ2-7	-	TRBV5-5	-	CASSFLPTAGPYYEQYF	TGTGCCAGCAGCTTCCTCCCTACGGCAGGGCCCTACTACGAGCAGTACTTC
TRBJ1-1	TRBD1	TRBV20-1	-	CSVGQGGEAFF	TGCAGTGTAGGACAGGGGGGTGAAGCTTTCTTT
TRBJ2-1	TRBD1	TRBV6-1	-	CASSEGWTGMIEQFF	TGTGCCAGCAGTGAAGGATGGACAGGGATGATCGAGCAGTTCTTC
TRBJ1-3	-	TRBV7-2	once	CASSLNRQVPGNTIYF	TGTGCCAGCAGCTTAAACCGACAGGTCCCTGGAAACACCATATATTTT
TRBJ2-3	TRBD1	TRBV27	-	CASSLRTGRTDTQYF	TGTGCCAGCAGTTTAAGGACAGGGCGGACAGATACGCAGTATTTT
TRBJ1-2	TRBD1	TRBV27	-	CASSPGTGPNYGYTF	TGTGCCAGCAGTCCCGGGACAGGACCTAACTATGGCTACACCTTC
TRBJ2-5	-	TRBV13	once	CASSLRGNQETQYF	TGTGCCAGCAGCTTAAGGGGGAACCAAGAGACCCAGTACTTC
TRBJ2-1	TRBD1	TRBV7-9	-	CASSLGTGGAGFF	TGTGCCAGCAGCTTAGGGACAGGGGGCGCGGGGTTCTTC
TRBJ2-3	-	TRBV2	-	CASSETGHTDTQYF	TGTGCCAGCAGTGAGACAGGACACACAGATACGCAGTATTTT
TRBJ2-3	-	TRBV29-1	-	CSTGIRGTQYF	TGCAGCACTGGCATCAGGGGAACGCAGTATTTT
TRBJ2-1	TRBD1	TRBV2	few	CASRRDRGYNEQFF	TGTGCCAGCAGGCGGGACAGGGGGTACAATGAGCAGTTCTTC
TRBJ1-1	-	TRBV5-6	-	CASSTTSGSVTEAFF	TGTGCCAGCAGCACGACGTCCGGGAGTGTCACTGAAGCTTTCTTT
TRBJ1-5	TRBD1	TRBV27	-	CASSARDRHNQPQHF	TGTGCCAGCAGTGCCCGGGACAGACACAATCAGCCCCAGCATTTT
TRBJ1-6	-	TRBV18	-	CASSPVAGESPLHF	TGTGCCAGCTCACCAGTGGCAGGGGAATCACCCCTCCACTTT
TRBJ2-7	-	TRBV11-2	few	CASSSGGSQGLTYEQYF	TGTGCCAGCAGCTCCGGCGGGAGTCAGGGGCTAACCTACGAGCAGTACTTC
TRBJ2-7	TRBD1	TRBV5-6	-	CASSLLTGGQYF	TGTGCCAGCAGCTTGTTGACAGGGGGCCAGTACTTC
TRBJ2-5	-	TRBV19	-	CASNGGYGETQYF	TGTGCCAGTAATGGGGGGTACGGGGAGACCCAGTACTTC
TRBJ2-7	-	TRBV2	once	CASKGGRTYEQYF	TGTGCCAGCAAGGGAGGTAGGACGTACGAGCAGTACTTC
TRBJ2-3	-	TRBV7-9	-	CASSLGSLETDTQYF	TGTGCCAGCAGCTTAGGGTCGCTGGAGACAGATACGCAGTATTTT
TRBJ2-2	TRBD1	TRBV19	few	CASSTSGGTGELFF	TGTGCCAGTAGCACGTCAGGGGGTACCGGGGAGCTGTTTTTT
TRBJ2-7	TRBD1	TRBV7-2	-	CASSLGTGATYEQYF	TGTGCCAGCAGCTTAGGGACAGGGGCGACCTACGAGCAGTACTTC
TRBJ1-1	TRBD1	TRBV5-1	-	CASRGQPNTEAFF	TGCGCCAGCAGGGGACAGCCGAACACTGAAGCTTTCTTT
TRBJ2-3	TRBD1	TRBV11-3	-	CASSPGQGGLADTQYF	TGTGCCAGCAGCCCCGGACAGGGAGGTTTGGCAGATACGCAGTATTTT
TRBJ1-1	TRBD1	TRBV19	-	CASSPTGVVAEAFF	TGTGCCAGTAGCCCTACAGGGGTAGTGGCTGAAGCTTTCTTT